This T cell receptor (beta chain) was profiled in a study of T cells in Graves' hyperthyroidism and ophthalmopathy. Absent ophthalmopathy progression within 18 months defined stable Graves' hyperthyroidism. The study left out patients who had uncontrolled infection, other autoimmune disease, pregnancy or lactation. Germline V gene data show CDR1 as SQVTM and CDR2 as ANQGSEA. The CDR3 is made up of 11 amino acids. Trimming pared 8 bases from V and 5 bases from J, leaving 10 bases between. TCR beta CDR3 regions were amplified from RNA. HTBI primers were used for first-round RT-PCR of the TCR CDR3. TCRdb ran MiXCR on the multiplex PCR reads and lists one entry per CDR3 protein. Altogether about 290,000 distinct CDR3 sequences are present, around 13% being singletons, with the ten largest covering under 8%. In its sample, this clonotype was seen many times.

The chain links TRBV29-1 to TRBJ1-5; possible D gene TRBD1, 5 bases. The sequenced sample consisted of blood. The receptor comes from a woman aged 40 to 50 with Graves' hyperthyroidism. CDR3: CSPRADQPQHF. The CDR3 nucleotides read TGCAGCCCCAGGGCGGATCAGCCCCAGCATTTT.